Following are 10 T cell receptor beta chains from one sample sequenced in a study of monozygotic twins with inflammatory bowel disease. With the 5' RACE reads reprocessed, TCRdb shows one record per CDR3 protein and no DNA. This table lists about 350,000 distinct CDR3 sequences. The sequenced sample was blood. These receptors all come from a human donor with ulcerative colitis or Crohn's disease, or a healthy co-twin of an affected twin (not recorded which).

The rearrangement joins TRBV20-1 to TRBJ1-2. CDR3 length: 12 residues. The germline CDR1 and CDR2 sequences are DFQATT and SNEGSKA (reference sequence). The CDR3 protein is CSAKQVNYGYTF.

V gene TRBV20-1 combines with J gene TRBJ1-1. Germline V CDR1 and CDR2: DFQATT, SNEGSKA (reference sequence). This CDR3 is 13 amino acids long. CDR3 protein: CSAPRFMNTEAFF.

The chain joins TRBV7-9 to TRBJ2-1; the TCRdb call, TRBD1, lacks DNA for checking. From germline, CDR1 is SEHNR and CDR2 FQNEAQ (reference sequence). The CDR3 is made up of 14 amino acids. CDR3 protein: CASSLVGQPNEQFF.

This rearrangement joins TRBV14 to TRBJ1-2. The CDR3 consists of 15 residues. CDR1 SGHDN and CDR2 FVKESK come from the germline V gene. This CDR3 is CASSQLGTSNYGYTF.

The chain recombines TRBV4-1 with TRBJ2-1; there is no DNA to check the TCRdb D call of TRBD1. The CDR3 is made up of 16 amino acids. Per the germline V gene, CDR1 is MGHRA and CDR2 is YSYEKL. CDR3: CASSDRGLAGGNEQFF.

CDR3 residues: CASSRTGQHNEKLFF. V and J are TRBV9 and TRBJ1-4; TCRdb picks TRBD1, but there is no DNA to check that call. Germline V gene lookup returns CDR1 SGDLS and CDR2 YYNGEE. The CDR3 has 15 residues.

The rearrangement links TRBV7-2 to TRBJ2-1; TCRdb outputs TRBD2, but without DNA this stays unchecked. CDR3 length equals 16 residues. The germline V gene encodes CDR1 SGHTA and CDR2 FQGNSA. CDR3 protein: CASSLILAGLYNEQFF.

The chain couples TRBV5-1 to TRBJ2-3. There are 16 residues in the CDR3. Germline V gene data show CDR1 as SGHRS and CDR2 as YFSETQ. The CDR3 region is CASSLGIFSSTDTQYF.

The rearrangement links TRBV4-3 to TRBJ1-4; the TCRdb D gene call, TRBD1, has no DNA to confirm it. Germline CDR1 is LGHNA and CDR2 is YSLEER. The CDR3 has 15 residues. CDR3: CASSQPNRGGEKLFF.

This rearrangement joins TRBV12-3 or TRBV12-4 to TRBJ1-6. CDR3 size: 14 residues. This CDR3 is CASRSEGAKSPLHF.